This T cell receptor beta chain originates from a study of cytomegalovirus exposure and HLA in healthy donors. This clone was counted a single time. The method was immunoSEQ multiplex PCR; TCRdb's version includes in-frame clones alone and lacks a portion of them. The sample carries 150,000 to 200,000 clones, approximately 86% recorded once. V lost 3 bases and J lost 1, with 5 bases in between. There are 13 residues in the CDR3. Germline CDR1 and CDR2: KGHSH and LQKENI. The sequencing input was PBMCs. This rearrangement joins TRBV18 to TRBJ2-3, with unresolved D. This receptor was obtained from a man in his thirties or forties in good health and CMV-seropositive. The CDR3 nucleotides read TGTGCCAGCTCACCCAGCGGCACAGATACGCAGTATTTT. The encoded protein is CASSPSGTDTQYF.